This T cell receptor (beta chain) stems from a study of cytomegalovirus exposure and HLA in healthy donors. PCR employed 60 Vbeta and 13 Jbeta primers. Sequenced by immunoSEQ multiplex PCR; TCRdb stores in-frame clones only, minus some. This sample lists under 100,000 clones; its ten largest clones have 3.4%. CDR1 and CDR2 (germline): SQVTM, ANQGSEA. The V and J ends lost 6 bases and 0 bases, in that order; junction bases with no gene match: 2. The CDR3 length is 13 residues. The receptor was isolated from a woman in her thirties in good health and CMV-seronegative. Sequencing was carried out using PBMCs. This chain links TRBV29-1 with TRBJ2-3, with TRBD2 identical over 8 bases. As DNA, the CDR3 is TGCAGCGTCCGGGGGGGGAGCACAGATACGCAGTATTTT. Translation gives CSVRGGSTDTQYF.